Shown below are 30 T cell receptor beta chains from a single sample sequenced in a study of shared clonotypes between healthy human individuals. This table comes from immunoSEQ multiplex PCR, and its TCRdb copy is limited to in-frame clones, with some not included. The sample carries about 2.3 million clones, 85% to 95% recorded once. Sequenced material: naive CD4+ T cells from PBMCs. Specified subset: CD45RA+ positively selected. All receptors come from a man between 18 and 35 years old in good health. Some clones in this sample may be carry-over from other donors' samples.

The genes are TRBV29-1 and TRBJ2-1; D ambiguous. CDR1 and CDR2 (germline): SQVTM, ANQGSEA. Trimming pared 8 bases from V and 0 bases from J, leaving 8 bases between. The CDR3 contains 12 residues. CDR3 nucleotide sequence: TGCAGCCGTGCTAACTCCTACAATGAGCAGTTCTTC. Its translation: CSRANSYNEQFF.

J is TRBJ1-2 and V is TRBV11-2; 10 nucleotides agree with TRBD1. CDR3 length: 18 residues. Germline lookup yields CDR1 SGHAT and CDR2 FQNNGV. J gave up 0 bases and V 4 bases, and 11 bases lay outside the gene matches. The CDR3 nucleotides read TGTGCCAGCAGCTCACGTCCCGGGACAGGGGACACTAACTATGGCTACACCTTC. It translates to CASSSRPGTGDTNYGYTF.

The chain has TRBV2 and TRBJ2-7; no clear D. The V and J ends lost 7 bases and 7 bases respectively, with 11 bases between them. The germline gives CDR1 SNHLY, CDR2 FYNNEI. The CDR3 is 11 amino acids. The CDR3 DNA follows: TGTGCCAGCACACTCGTGAGGGAGCAGTACTTC. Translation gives CASTLVREQYF.

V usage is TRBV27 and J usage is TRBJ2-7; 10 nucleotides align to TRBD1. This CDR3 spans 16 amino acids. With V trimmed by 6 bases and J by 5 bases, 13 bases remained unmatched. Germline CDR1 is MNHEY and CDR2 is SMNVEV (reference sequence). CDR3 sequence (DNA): TGTGCCAGCAGCTTACCTCCGGGACAGGGGACCCACGAGCAGTACTTC. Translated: CASSLPPGQGTHEQYF.

CDR3 in DNA: TGTGCCACCAGCAGAGATGCGGCAGACGGGGAGCTGTTTTTT. This codes for CATSRDAADGELFF. The gene calls are TRBV15 and TRBJ2-2; D call uncertain. The length of the CDR3 is 14 residues. Trimming removed 0 bases from V and 7 bases from J, with 9 bases in between. The germline CDR1 and CDR2 sequences are LNHNV and YYDKDF (reference sequence).

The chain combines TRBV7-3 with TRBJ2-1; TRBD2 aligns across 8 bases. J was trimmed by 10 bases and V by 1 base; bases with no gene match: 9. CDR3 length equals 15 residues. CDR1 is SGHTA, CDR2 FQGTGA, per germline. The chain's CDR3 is CASSLMLAGSPEQFF. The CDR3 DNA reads TGTGCCAGCAGCTTAATGCTAGCGGGTTCTCCCGAGCAGTTCTTC.

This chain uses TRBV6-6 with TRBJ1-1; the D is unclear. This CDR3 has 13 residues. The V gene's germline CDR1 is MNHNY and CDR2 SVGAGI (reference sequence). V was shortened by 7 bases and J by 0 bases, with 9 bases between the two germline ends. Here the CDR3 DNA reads TGTGCCAGCACCGAGCAGTTGAACACTGAAGCTTTCTTT. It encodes CASTEQLNTEAFF.

Written as DNA, the CDR3 is TGTGCCAGCAGTCAAAGAGGGGATGAGCAGTTCTTC. It encodes CASSQRGDEQFF. J is TRBJ2-1 and V is TRBV28; either TRBD1 or TRBD2 may fit D (5 bases each). The germline gives CDR1 MDHEN, CDR2 SYDVKM. V lost 5 bases and J 8 bases, leaving 10 bases between the germline ends. The CDR3 extends over 12 amino acids.

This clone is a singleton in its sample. The CDR3 here is CASSLTSGQGNEQYF. CDR3 DNA: TGTGCCAGCAGCTTAACATCGGGACAGGGCAACGAGCAGTACTTC. This sequence joins TRBV7-3 and TRBJ2-7, with 9 bases fitting TRBD1. CDR1 is SGHTA and CDR2 is FQGTGA in the germline V gene. V was pared by 0 bases and J by 5 bases, with 5 bases of the junction left unmatched. This CDR3 is built from 15 residues.

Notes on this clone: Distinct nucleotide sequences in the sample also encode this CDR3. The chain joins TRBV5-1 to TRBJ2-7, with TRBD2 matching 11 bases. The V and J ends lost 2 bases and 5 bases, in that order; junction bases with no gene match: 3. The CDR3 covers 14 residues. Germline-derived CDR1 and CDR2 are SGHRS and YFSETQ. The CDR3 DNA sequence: TGCGCCAGCAGCTTTAGCGGGAGGGCCGACGAGCAGTACTTC. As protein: CASSFSGRADEQYF.

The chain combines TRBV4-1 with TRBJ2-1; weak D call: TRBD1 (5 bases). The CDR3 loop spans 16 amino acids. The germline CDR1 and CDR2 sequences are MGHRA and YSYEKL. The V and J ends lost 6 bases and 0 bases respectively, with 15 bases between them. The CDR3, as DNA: TGCGCCAGCAGGCCCGTAAGGGGAACCTCCTACAATGAGCAGTTCTTC. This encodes CASRPVRGTSYNEQFF.

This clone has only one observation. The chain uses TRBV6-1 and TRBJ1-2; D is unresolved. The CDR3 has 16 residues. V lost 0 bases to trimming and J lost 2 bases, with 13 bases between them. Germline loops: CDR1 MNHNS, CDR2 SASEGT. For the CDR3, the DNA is TGTGCCAGCAGTGAAGCGCACGGCAGCCCAAACTATGGCTACACCTTC. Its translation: CASSEAHGSPNYGYTF.

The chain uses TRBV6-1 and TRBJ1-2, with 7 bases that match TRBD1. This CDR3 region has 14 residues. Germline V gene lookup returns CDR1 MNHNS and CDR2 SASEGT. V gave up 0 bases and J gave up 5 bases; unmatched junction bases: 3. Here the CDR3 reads CASSEAGQPYGYTF. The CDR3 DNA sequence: TGTGCCAGCAGTGAAGCGGGACAGCCGTATGGCTACACCTTC.

This CDR3 reads CASSPNRNTYNEQFF. The CDR3 nucleotides read TGTGCCAGTAGCCCTAACAGGAATACCTACAATGAGCAGTTCTTC. The chain combines TRBV19 with TRBJ2-1, with D tentatively TRBD1 (5 bases). V gave up 6 bases and J gave up 2 bases, with 14 bases separating them. The CDR3 is made up of 15 amino acids. Germline loops: CDR1 LNHDA, CDR2 SQIVND (reference sequence).

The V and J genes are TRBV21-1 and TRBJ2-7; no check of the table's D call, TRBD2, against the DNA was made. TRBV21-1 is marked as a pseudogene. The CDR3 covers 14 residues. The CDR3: CASSKVGGGFKSYF. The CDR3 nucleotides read TGTGCCAGCAGCAAAGTGGGTGGAGGGTTTAAATCATACTTC.

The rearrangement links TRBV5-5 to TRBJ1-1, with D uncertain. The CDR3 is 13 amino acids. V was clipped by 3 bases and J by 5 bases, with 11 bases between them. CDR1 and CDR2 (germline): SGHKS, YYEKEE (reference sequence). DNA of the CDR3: TGTGCCAGCAGCTGGGGAGATAGGACTGAAGCTTTCTTT. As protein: CASSWGDRTEAFF.

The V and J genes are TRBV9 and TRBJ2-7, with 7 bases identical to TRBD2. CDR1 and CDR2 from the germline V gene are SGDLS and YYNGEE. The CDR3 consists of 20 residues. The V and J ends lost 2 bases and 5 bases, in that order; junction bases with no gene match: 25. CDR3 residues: CASSVSPGPVRTRESHEQYF. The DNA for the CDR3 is TGTGCCAGCAGCGTCAGTCCGGGTCCGGTGAGGACTAGGGAAAGCCACGAGCAGTACTTC.

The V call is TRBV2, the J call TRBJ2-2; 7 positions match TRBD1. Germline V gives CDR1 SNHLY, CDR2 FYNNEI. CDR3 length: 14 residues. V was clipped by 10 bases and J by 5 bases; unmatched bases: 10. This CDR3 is CATGYRGRTGELFF. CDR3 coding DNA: TGTGCCACAGGATACAGGGGAAGGACCGGGGAGCTGTTTTTT. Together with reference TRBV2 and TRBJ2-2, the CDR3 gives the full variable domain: EPEVTQTPSHQVTQMGQEVILRCVPISNHLYFYWYRQILGQKVEFLVSFYNNEISEKSEIFDDQFSVERPDGSNFTLKIRSTKLEDSAMYFCATGYRGRTGELFFGEGSRLTVL.

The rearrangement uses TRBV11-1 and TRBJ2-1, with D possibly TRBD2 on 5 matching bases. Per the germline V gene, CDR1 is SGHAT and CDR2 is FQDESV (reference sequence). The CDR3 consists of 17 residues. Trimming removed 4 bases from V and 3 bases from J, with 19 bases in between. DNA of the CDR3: TGTGCCAGCAGCTCCCGGGGTGGTGCGGGTTTCTACAATGAGCAGTTCTTC. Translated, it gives CASSSRGGAGFYNEQFF.

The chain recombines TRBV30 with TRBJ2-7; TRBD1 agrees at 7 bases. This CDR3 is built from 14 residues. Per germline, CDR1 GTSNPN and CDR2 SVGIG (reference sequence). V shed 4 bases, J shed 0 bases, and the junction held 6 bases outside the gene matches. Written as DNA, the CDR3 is TGTGCCTGGACCGGGACAGCATACTCCTACGAGCAGTACTTC. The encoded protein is CAWTGTAYSYEQYF.

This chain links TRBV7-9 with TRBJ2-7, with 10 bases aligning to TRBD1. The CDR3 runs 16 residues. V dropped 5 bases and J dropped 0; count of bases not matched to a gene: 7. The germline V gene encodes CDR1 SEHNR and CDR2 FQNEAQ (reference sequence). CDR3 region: CASSESGQGISYEQYF. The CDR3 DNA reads TGTGCCAGCAGCGAATCGGGACAGGGGATCTCCTACGAGCAGTACTTC.

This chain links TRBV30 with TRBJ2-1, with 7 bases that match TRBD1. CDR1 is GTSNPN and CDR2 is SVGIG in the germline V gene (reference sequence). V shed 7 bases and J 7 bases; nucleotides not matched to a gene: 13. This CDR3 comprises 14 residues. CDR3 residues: CALDRTGVGNEQFF. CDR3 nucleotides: TGTGCCTTGGACCGTACAGGGGTTGGGAATGAGCAGTTCTTC.

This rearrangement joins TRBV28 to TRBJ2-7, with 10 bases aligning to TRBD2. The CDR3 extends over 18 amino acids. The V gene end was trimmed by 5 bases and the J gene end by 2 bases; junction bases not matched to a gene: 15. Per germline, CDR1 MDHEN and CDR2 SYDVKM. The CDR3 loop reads CASSLLAGRGKGAYEQYF. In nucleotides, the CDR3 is TGTGCCAGCAGTCTACTAGCGGGACGAGGGAAAGGGGCCTACGAGCAGTACTTC.

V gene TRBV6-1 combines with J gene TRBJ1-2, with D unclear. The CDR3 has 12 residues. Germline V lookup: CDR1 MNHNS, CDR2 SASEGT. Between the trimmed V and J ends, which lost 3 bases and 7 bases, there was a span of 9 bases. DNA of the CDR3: TGTGCCAGCAGTGAGCGGGAGTTTGGCTACACCTTC. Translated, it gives CASSEREFGYTF.

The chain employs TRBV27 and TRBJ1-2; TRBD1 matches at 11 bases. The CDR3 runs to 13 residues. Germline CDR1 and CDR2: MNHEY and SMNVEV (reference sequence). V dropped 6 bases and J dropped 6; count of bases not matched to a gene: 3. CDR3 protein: CASSWGQGDGYTF. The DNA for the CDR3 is TGTGCCAGCAGCTGGGGACAGGGGGATGGCTACACCTTC.

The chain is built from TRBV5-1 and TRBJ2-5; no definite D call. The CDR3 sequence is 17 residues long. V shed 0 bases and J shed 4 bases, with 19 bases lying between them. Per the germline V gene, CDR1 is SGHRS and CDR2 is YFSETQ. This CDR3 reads CASSLGPTSGVGETQYF. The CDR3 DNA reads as TGCGCCAGCAGCTTGGGACCAACCTCGGGCGTGGGAGAGACCCAGTACTTC.

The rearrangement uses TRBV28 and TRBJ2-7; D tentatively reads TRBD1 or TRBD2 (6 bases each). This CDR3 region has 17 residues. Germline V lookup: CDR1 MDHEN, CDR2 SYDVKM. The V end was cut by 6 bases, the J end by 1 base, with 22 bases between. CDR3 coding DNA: TGTGCCAGCAGGCGGACAGCCGGGGGACAATATTCCTACGAGCAGTACTTC. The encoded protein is CASRRTAGGQYSYEQYF. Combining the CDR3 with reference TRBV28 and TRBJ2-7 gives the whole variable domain DVKVTQSSRYLVKRTGEKVFLECVQDMDHENMFWYRQDPGLGLRLIYFSYDVKMKEKGDIPEGYSVSREKKERFSLILESASTNQTSMYLCASRRTAGGQYSYEQYFGPGTRLTVT.

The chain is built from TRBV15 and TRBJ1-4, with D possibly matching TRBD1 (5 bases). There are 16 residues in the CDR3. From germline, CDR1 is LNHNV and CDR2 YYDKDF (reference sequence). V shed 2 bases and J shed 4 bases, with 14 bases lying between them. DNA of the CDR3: TGTGCCACCAGCAGACCCAAAGGGACCATTAATGAAAAACTGTTTTTT. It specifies CATSRPKGTINEKLFF. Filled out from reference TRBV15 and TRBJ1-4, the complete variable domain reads DAMVIQNPRYQVTQFGKPVTLSCSQTLNHNVMYWYQQKSSQAPKLLFHYYDKDFNNEADTPDNFQSRRPNTSFCFLDIRSPGLGDTAMYLCATSRPKGTINEKLFFGSGTQLSVL.

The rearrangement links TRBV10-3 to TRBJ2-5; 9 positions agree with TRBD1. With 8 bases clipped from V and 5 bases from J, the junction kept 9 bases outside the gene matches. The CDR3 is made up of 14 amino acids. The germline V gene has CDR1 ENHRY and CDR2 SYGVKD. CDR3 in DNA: TGTGCCATCTCCCCGGGACAGGGTATTGAGACCCAGTACTTC. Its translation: CAISPGQGIETQYF.

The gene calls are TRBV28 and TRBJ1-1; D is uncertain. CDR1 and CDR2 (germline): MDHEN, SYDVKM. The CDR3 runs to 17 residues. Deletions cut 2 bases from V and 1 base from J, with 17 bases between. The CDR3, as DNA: TGTGCCAGCAGTTTACCTACCCCCGTGGGGTCGAACACTGAAGCTTTCTTT. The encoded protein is CASSLPTPVGSNTEAFF. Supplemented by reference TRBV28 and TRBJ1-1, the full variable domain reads DVKVTQSSRYLVKRTGEKVFLECVQDMDHENMFWYRQDPGLGLRLIYFSYDVKMKEKGDIPEGYSVSREKKERFSLILESASTNQTSMYLCASSLPTPVGSNTEAFFGQGTRLTVV.